This record concerns one TCR beta chain sequence. Its matching antigen is unknown. The data were obtained in a study of T cell responses to AZD1222 COVID-19 vaccine. General study results and limits: Nearly half of spike-specific TCRs reportedly target variant regions that are unmutated in the B.1.351 and B.1.1.7 variants. Baseline seropositivity characterized only six AZD1222 recipients. Clonal diversity was possibly underestimated, and the donors were mostly white British, with more females. Two AZD1222 administrations were followed by greater Spike-specific TCR breadth and depth.

Method: immunoSEQ multiplex PCR; TCRdb's copy keeps in-frame clones and lacks some. This sample yields roughly 200,000 clones, of which roughly nine tenths are seen a single time; approximately 1.7% belongs to the top ten. The CDR3 spans 13 residues. V was trimmed by 3 bases and J by 5 bases, leaving 13 bases between them. Germline CDR1 and CDR2: GTSNPN and SVGIG (reference sequence). The rearrangement uses TRBV30 and TRBJ1-1; maybe TRBD1 (5 bases). This receptor was taken from an adult who received the AZD1222 COVID-19 vaccine. Sample: peripheral blood, taken 28 days after the second AZD1222 dose. The CDR3 nucleotides read TGTGCCTGGAGCCACGCATGGGGGACTGAAGCTTTCTTT. It specifies CAWSHAWGTEAFF.